A single sample gave rise to the 21 T cell receptor beta chains below, sequenced in a study of long-term antiretroviral therapy in people with HIV (dated by TCRdb to between 2021 and 2024). The immunoSEQ hsTCRB v3.0 assay was used at survey level resolution to sequence the TRB variable region. Imported from immuneACCESS, the table was reduced by TCRdb to in-frame sequences with V and J called. These copies leave out some clones; in studies compared against another copy, an unresolved V gene accounts for under half, and the cause of the remainder is not known. The sample table holds 35,000 to 45,000 clones, of which approximately 85% were seen once. Of the sample, about 10% is held by the ten largest clones. This sample comprised unsorted PBMCs, obtained 2.2 years after starting antiretroviral therapy. These receptor sequences come from a young man with HIV.

The chain joins TRBV7-2 to TRBJ2-7; tentatively, D is TRBD2 (5 bases). The CDR3 has 12 amino acids. V lost 8 bases and J 3 bases, leaving 11 bases between the germline ends. Germline CDR1 is SGHTA and CDR2 is FQGNSA. CDR3 bases: TGTGCCAGCGCGCCCGGGATCTACGAGCAGTACTTC. Translated, it gives CASAPGIYEQYF.

V gene TRBV2 combines with J gene TRBJ2-5, with 10 bases fitting TRBD2. Germline V gene data show CDR1 as SNHLY and CDR2 as FYNNEI. There are 14 residues in the CDR3. The J segment lost 4 bases and the V segment lost 5 bases, leaving 4 bases of the junction unmatched. The CDR3 DNA sequence: TGTGCCAGCAGTCCTAGCGGGAGCTTAGAGACCCAGTACTTC. This gives the protein CASSPSGSLETQYF. The variable domain in full, with the rest retrieved from reference TRBV2 and TRBJ2-5, is EPEVTQTPSHQVTQMGQEVILRCVPISNHLYFYWYRQILGQKVEFLVSFYNNEISEKSEIFDDQFSVERPDGSNFTLKIRSTKLEDSAMYFCASSPSGSLETQYFGPGTRLLVL.

This clone occurred once. The chain carries TRBV18 and TRBJ1-4; tentatively, D is TRBD1 (6 bases). V shed 8 bases and J shed 0 bases, with 16 bases lying between them. This CDR3 has 16 residues. Germline V gives CDR1 KGHSH, CDR2 LQKENI. In DNA form, the CDR3 reads TGTGCCAGCGGAATACAGGGAACTGCAACTAATGAAAAACTGTTTTTT. Protein sequence: CASGIQGTATNEKLFF.

In this sample, this clone turned up a few times. The V gene is TRBV18, the J gene TRBJ2-7; D ambiguous. With 2 bases removed from V and 5 bases from J, the gap between germline ends came to 10 bases. Germline values: CDR1 KGHSH, CDR2 LQKENI. The length of the CDR3 is 13 residues. The CDR3 spells CASSPTGANEQYF. The CDR3 DNA sequence: TGTGCCAGCTCACCAACGGGTGCCAACGAGCAGTACTTC.

V usage is TRBV29-1 and J usage is TRBJ2-7; the D is unclear. There are 14 residues in the CDR3. In germline, CDR1 is SQVTM, CDR2 ANQGSEA. V was trimmed by 0 bases and J by 4 bases, leaving 13 bases between them. DNA of the CDR3: TGCAGCGTTGAAGATTCGCGCGGACGGTACGAGCAGTACTTC. Encoded protein: CSVEDSRGRYEQYF.

The chain recombines TRBV15 with TRBJ2-5, with 9 bases that match TRBD1. With V trimmed by 3 bases and J by 4 bases, 0 bases remained unmatched. CDR3 length: 13 residues. The V gene's germline CDR1 is LNHNV and CDR2 YYDKDF (reference sequence). The CDR3 DNA reads TGTGCCACCAGCAGGGACAGGGGAGAGACCCAGTACTTC. It translates to CATSRDRGETQYF.

The chain links TRBV7-9 to TRBJ2-1, with a weak D call TRBD2 (6 bases). CDR1 and CDR2 (germline): SEHNR, FQNEAQ (reference sequence). V was pared by 7 bases and J by 3 bases, with 22 bases between. The CDR3 runs 17 residues. The CDR3 reads CASTNFVRGTLYNEQFF. In DNA form, the CDR3 reads TGTGCCAGCACCAATTTCGTCCGGGGGACCCTCTACAATGAGCAGTTCTTC.

The rearrangement links TRBV10-3 to TRBJ1-1; the match to TRBD1 covers 10 bases. The length of the CDR3 is 13 residues. CDR1 and CDR2 from the germline V gene are ENHRY and SYGVKD. After removal of 8 bases from V and 5 bases from J, the junction contained 5 bases not matched to a gene. This CDR3 is CAIGDRGGTEAFF. The CDR3 DNA is TGTGCCATCGGGGACAGGGGTGGTACTGAAGCTTTCTTT.

Only a few counts were recorded for this clone. The chain recombines TRBV7-3 with TRBJ2-7; the D is unclear. Germline-derived CDR1 and CDR2 are SGHTA and FQGTGA. The CDR3 is 13 amino acids. The V end lost 1 base, the J end lost 0 bases, and 4 bases lay between the germline ends. The CDR3 DNA is TGTGCCAGCAGCTTAAGTCCCTCCTACGAGCAGTACTTC. Translated: CASSLSPSYEQYF. Complete variable domain (other parts from reference TRBV7-3 and TRBJ2-7): GAGVSQTPSNKVTEKGKYVELRCDPISGHTALYWYRQSLGQGPEFLIYFQGTGAADDSGLPNDRFFAVRPEGSVSTLKIQRTERGDSAVYLCASSLSPSYEQYFGPGTRLTVT.

As DNA, the CDR3 is TGTGCCAGCAGCTTGGACTATGGCTACACCTTC. It is translated as CASSLDYGYTF. This chain connects TRBV5-6 to TRBJ1-2; no clear D gene. The V gene's germline CDR1 is SGHDT and CDR2 YYEEEE. With 0 bases removed from V and 3 bases from J, the gap between germline ends came to 0 bases. The CDR3 covers 11 residues.

The V gene is TRBV21-1, the J gene TRBJ1-3. TRBV21-1 is labeled a pseudogene. This CDR3 is built from 10 residues. The CDR3 region has the DNA TGTGCCAGCAGGGGAAACACCATATATTTT. Its protein is CASRGNTIYF.

The rearrangement links TRBV4-2 to TRBJ2-3; 8 nucleotides align to TRBD2. Germline CDR1 and CDR2: LGHNA and YNFKEQ. This CDR3 spans 16 amino acids. J was trimmed by 4 bases and V by 0 bases; bases with no gene match: 6. The CDR3 here is CASSQEFREGSDTQYF. CDR3 sequence (DNA): TGTGCCAGCAGCCAAGAGTTCCGGGAGGGGTCAGATACGCAGTATTTT.

The chain carries TRBV5-4 and TRBJ2-3, with D perhaps matching TRBD2 (5 bases). CDR1 is SGHNT and CDR2 is YYREEE in the germline V gene (reference sequence). V was trimmed by 7 bases and J by 0 bases, leaving 9 bases between them. The CDR3 loop spans 13 amino acids. The CDR3 DNA sequence: TGTGCCAGCGTTGCGGGTAGCACAGATACGCAGTATTTT. Translation gives CASVAGSTDTQYF.

The chain has TRBV9 and TRBJ2-7; D might be TRBD1 (5 bases). The CDR3 length is 15 residues. Germline CDR1 and CDR2: SGDLS and YYNGEE. The V end was cut by 2 bases, the J end by 0 bases, with 12 bases between. The CDR3 sequence: CASSVTGLSSYEQYF. DNA for the CDR3: TGTGCCAGCAGCGTTACAGGCCTCAGCTCCTACGAGCAGTACTTC. Supplemented by reference TRBV9 and TRBJ2-7, the full variable domain reads DSGVTQTPKHLITATGQRVTLRCSPRSGDLSVYWYQQSLDQGLQFLIQYYNGEERAKGNILERFSAQQFPDLHSELNLSSLELGDSALYFCASSVTGLSSYEQYFGPGTRLTVT.

This clone showed up just a few times. The chain recombines TRBV25-1 with TRBJ1-6; possible D gene TRBD1, 6 bases. The CDR3 covers 14 residues. V lost 6 bases and J lost 10, with 16 bases in between. Germline CDR1 MGHDK, CDR2 SYGVNS. DNA for the CDR3: TGTGCCAGCAGCGTCACAGGGAACGGCTCACCCCTCCACTTT. It translates to CASSVTGNGSPLHF. Full variable domain (remainder filled in from reference TRBV25-1 and TRBJ1-6): EADIYQTPRYLVIGTGKKITLECSQTMGHDKMYWYQQDPGMELHLIHYSYGVNSTEKGDLSSESTVSRIRTEHFPLTLESARPSHTSQYLCASSVTGNGSPLHFGNGTRLTVT.

A single count supports this clone. The chain recombines TRBV5-4 with TRBJ1-4; TRBD1 matches 9 bases. J gave up 6 bases and V 0 bases, and 0 bases lay outside the gene matches. Germline V gene sequence: CDR1 SGHNT, CDR2 YYREEE (reference sequence). This CDR3 region has 14 residues. The CDR3 region is CASSLGQGDEKLFF. CDR3 sequence (DNA): TGTGCCAGCAGCTTGGGACAGGGGGATGAAAAACTGTTTTTT.

The genes are TRBV7-9 and TRBJ2-5; 8 bases match TRBD2. This CDR3 is 12 amino acids long. V dropped 4 bases and J dropped 7; count of bases not matched to a gene: 2. Germline-derived CDR1 and CDR2 are SEHNR and FQNEAQ (reference sequence). CDR3 residues: CASSSREGTQYF. CDR3 coding DNA: TGTGCCAGCAGCTCCCGGGAGGGGACCCAGTACTTC. Combining the CDR3 with reference TRBV7-9 and TRBJ2-5 gives the whole variable domain DTGVSQNPRHKITKRGQNVTFRCDPISEHNRLYWYRQTLGQGPEFLTYFQNEAQLEKSRLLSDRFSAERPKGSFSTLEIQRTEQGDSAMYLCASSSREGTQYFGPGTRLLVL.

V usage is TRBV6-1 and J usage is TRBJ1-3; no definite D call. This CDR3 comprises 15 residues. Germline V gene sequence: CDR1 MNHNS, CDR2 SASEGT. V shed 0 bases and J shed 0 bases, with 6 bases lying between them. DNA for the CDR3: TGTGCCAGCAGTGAAGCAGGGAGCTCTGGAAACACCATATATTTT. Protein: CASSEAGSSGNTIYF.

Here the CDR3 DNA reads TGTGCCAGCAGCCTAACCGGGACAGGGGTCTACGAGCAGTACTTC. It specifies CASSLTGTGVYEQYF. The genes are TRBV5-5 and TRBJ2-7, with TRBD1 matching 10 bases. The CDR3 extends over 15 amino acids. Germline V gene sequence: CDR1 SGHKS, CDR2 YYEKEE (reference sequence). With 4 bases clipped from V and 3 bases from J, the junction kept 7 bases outside the gene matches.

The chain is built from TRBV7-9 and TRBJ1-5; no clear D. With 2 bases removed from V and 4 bases from J, the gap between germline ends came to 3 bases. The CDR3 runs 12 residues. CDR1 and CDR2 (germline): SEHNR, FQNEAQ (reference sequence). The CDR3 DNA reads TGTGCCAGCAGCTTAAGTAATCAGCCCCAGCATTTT. Translated, it gives CASSLSNQPQHF.

The chain joins TRBV7-3 to TRBJ2-3; D may be TRBD2 (5 bases). Germline V gene data show CDR1 as SGHTA and CDR2 as FQGTGA. Deletions cut 2 bases from V and 1 base from J, with 13 bases between. The CDR3 extends over 16 amino acids. CDR3 sequence reads: CASSLGSSTGTDTQYF. DNA of the CDR3: TGTGCCAGCAGCTTAGGGTCTAGCACTGGCACAGATACGCAGTATTTT.